One and the same sample provided the 2 T cell receptor beta chains below, sequenced in a study of CD4+ T cells in melanoma. Only in-frame clones appear in the TCRdb table, and some are missing; sequencing was by immunoSEQ multiplex PCR. The sample includes tens of thousands of clones, more than 60% of them seen just once. Sample: tumor tissue. Source of these receptors: a human donor with melanoma.

The V gene is TRBV2, the J gene TRBJ2-1, with D perhaps TRBD1 or TRBD2 (5 bases each). CDR3 length: 12 amino acids. Germline V lookup: CDR1 SNHLY, CDR2 FYNNEI. The V and J ends lost 2 bases and 7 bases respectively, with 6 bases between them. CDR3 sequence: CASSEWGNEQFF. CDR3 nucleotide sequence: TGTGCCAGCAGTGAATGGGGGAATGAGCAGTTCTTC. The variable domain in full, with the rest retrieved from reference TRBV2 and TRBJ2-1, is EPEVTQTPSHQVTQMGQEVILRCVPISNHLYFYWYRQILGQKVEFLVSFYNNEISEKSEIFDDQFSVERPDGSNFTLKIRSTKLEDSAMYFCASSEWGNEQFFGPGTRLTVL.

The rearrangement joins TRBV19 to TRBJ1-6; 8 bases align to TRBD1. This CDR3 is 17 amino acids long. V lost 3 bases to trimming and J lost 6 bases; unmatched junction nucleotides: 10. Germline V lookup: CDR1 LNHDA, CDR2 SQIVND (reference sequence). In DNA form, the CDR3 reads TGTGCCAGTAGTATGTTGTTGGCAGGGGGCGGTAATTCACCCCTCCACTTT. Its translation: CASSMLLAGGGNSPLHF.